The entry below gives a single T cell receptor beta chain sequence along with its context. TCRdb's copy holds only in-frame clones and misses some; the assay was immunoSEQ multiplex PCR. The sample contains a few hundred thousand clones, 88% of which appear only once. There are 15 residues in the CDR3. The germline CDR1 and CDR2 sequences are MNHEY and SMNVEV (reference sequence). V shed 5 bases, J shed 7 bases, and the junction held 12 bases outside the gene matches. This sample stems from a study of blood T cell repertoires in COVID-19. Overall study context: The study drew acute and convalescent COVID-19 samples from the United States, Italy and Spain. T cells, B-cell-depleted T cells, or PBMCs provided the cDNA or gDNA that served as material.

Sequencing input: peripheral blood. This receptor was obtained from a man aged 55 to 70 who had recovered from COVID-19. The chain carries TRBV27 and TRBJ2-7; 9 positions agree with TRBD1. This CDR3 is CASSPSYRGRREQYF. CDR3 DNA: TGTGCCAGCAGTCCCTCCTACAGGGGGCGTCGGGAGCAGTACTTC.